This paragraph covers one T cell receptor beta chain sequence. Its matching antigen is unknown. One junction end disagrees with the germline gene, perhaps due to a read error. Amplification yielded TCR beta CDR3 regions, with RNA transcripts as the source. Carried out on the TCR CDR3, a first-round RT-PCR used the HTBI primer set. Each CDR3 protein is one row after TCRdb ran MiXCR on the multiplex PCR reads. The sample yields about 590,000 distinct CDR3 sequences, approximately 14% seen once. The data were taken from a study of T cells in Graves' hyperthyroidism and ophthalmopathy. Background on the study: Once the initial diagnosis was made, peripheral blood was obtained before any treatment. Study findings and constraints: The blood repertoire included most of the expanded thyroid clonotypes above 0.001. Median prediction lead before ophthalmopathy onset was 6.5 months with the model. From stable hyperthyroidism, ophthalmopathy was set apart by a 13 V-J model.

The sample was blood. The TCR sequence derives from a woman aged 25 to 39 with Graves' hyperthyroidism.

For the CDR3, the DNA is TGTGCCAGCAGTTTATTTGGGGGAGCAGGCACAGCTACGCAGTATTTT. Residues: CASSLFGGAGTATQYF. The V gene is TRBV28, the J gene TRBJ2-3; either TRBD1 or TRBD2 may fit D (5 bases each). CDR3 length: 16 amino acids. Germline V gene data show CDR1 as MDHEN and CDR2 as SYDVKM.